This T cell receptor beta chain is from a study of blood T cell repertoires in COVID-19 (dated by TCRdb to 2018 to 2020). As for the study more broadly: Collaborator samples came from the United States, Italy and Spain and covered acute and convalescent phases of COVID-19. Where available, HLA class I and class II types were obtained from metadata supplied by the sample provider rather than from assay-based typing. Deeply sampled blood TCRbeta repertoires from subjects exposed to, actively infected with, or recovered from COVID-19 were included in the dataset. A de-identified subject ID, COVID-19 status, age in years and sex were almost always included in the sample metadata. The repertoires were made available in a free public database intended to serve as a resource for research on the immune response to SARS-CoV-2. The material from the prospective study consisted of cDNA or gDNA derived from T cells, B-cell-depleted T cells, or PBMCs. Samples came from the ongoing ImmuneRACE study (first 160 participants) plus 1,254 subjects from 6 global collaborators.

TCRbeta CDR3 regions were amplified from genomic DNA using the immunoSEQ Assay, a bias-controlled multiplex PCR. As for the original processing: Within the assay, amplification of reference gene primers was used to estimate how many nucleated cells each sample contained. To quantify the absolute abundance of each unique TCRbeta CDR3 rearrangement, sequence reads were collapsed and filtered. For each sample, productive Simpson clonality was calculated by taking the square root of Simpson's diversity index across productive rearrangements. In its TCRdb copy, this immuneACCESS table keeps in-frame sequences only and misses some clones. Where compared with another copy, unresolved V genes explain less than half of these, and the others have no known cause. V and J calls and clone size are given by that table; D and trimming were obtained from the DNA. The sample profile shows a few hundred thousand clones; approximately 83% of them were found once. The top ten hold around 3.7% of the sample.

As to this clone: The clone's antigen remains unknown. No qualities accompany the bases; no much larger clone lies one base away.

The CDR3 runs 15 residues from the cysteine to the phenylalanine. The retained sequence is limited to the CDR3, 45 bases, with the frame set at the first base. CDR1 MNHEY and CDR2 SVGAGI were looked up in the germline V gene. V drops 6 bases and J drops 0 bases, leaving 14 bases in between. Enrolling through a virtual design, the prospective study's participants ranged in age from roughly 18 to 90 years and lived across around 25 United States geographic areas. In the prospective study, cohorts were assigned on the basis of participant-reported clinical history obtained from a screening survey and a study questionnaire. Recovered participants in ImmuneRACE Cohort 3 were defined as having two consecutive negative NP/OP PCR tests, clearance from a healthcare professional, or resolution of symptoms. Each participant in the prospective study had whole blood, serum and a nasopharyngeal or oropharyngeal swab collected by mobile phlebotomists. Prospective study participants could optionally give additional blood draws and questionnaires over a roughly two-month period. Prospective study blood samples were shipped either frozen or at room temperature before DNA extraction.

Here is what the overall study found, with its caveats: Clinical and demographic metadata were provided uncurated, with the amount varying by source and participant.

The sequence joins TRBV6-5 to TRBJ2-5, with no confidently assigned D gene. The specimen was PBMCs or T cells enriched from blood (not recorded which). The clonotype originates from a man aged 45-65 years who had recovered from COVID-19. The CDR3 in this case is CASSYRFSHQETQYF. The bases read TGTGCCAGCAGCTACCGATTTAGCCACCAAGAGACCCAGTACTTC.